Each of the 5 T cell receptor beta chains below was sequenced from the same sample in a study of naive and memory T cell subsets. An equimolar mix of two oligonucleotides served as the beta constant-region primer for TRBC1 and TRBC2. In TCRdb, the UMI-ligation and nested PCR reads were re-called with MiXCR into one record per CDR3 protein. The sample includes some 150,000 distinct CDR3 sequences, approximately 15% seen only once; the top ten take around 0.14%. Sample: naive CD4+ T cells from blood. These receptors originate from a human donor in good health.

The V call is TRBV4-3, the J call TRBJ2-1; D might be TRBD2 (6 bases). CDR1 and CDR2 (germline): LGHNA, YSLEER. Between the trimmed V and J ends, which lost 0 bases and 0 bases, there was a span of 21 bases. The CDR3 length is 20 residues. The CDR3 here is CASSQEVGIPGLSSYNEQFF. DNA of the CDR3: TGCGCCAGCAGCCAAGAGGTAGGAATTCCGGGACTTAGCTCCTACAATGAGCAGTTCTTC.

This clonotype was seen repeatedly, ten times or more. CDR3 amino acids: CASAGFFRLRTSGRVRETQYF. Here the CDR3 DNA reads TGTGCTAGTGCCGGGTTCTTTAGGTTGCGGACTAGCGGGAGAGTGAGGGAGACCCAGTACTTC. V is TRBV12-5 and J is TRBJ2-5; 13 nucleotides align to TRBD2. The junction had 25 bases not matched to a gene; V was cut back by 7 bases and J by 5 bases. This CDR3 region has 21 residues. Germline CDR1 is LGHNT and CDR2 is FRNRAP.

J is TRBJ2-7 and V is TRBV3-1, with D hard to call. The CDR3 has 13 residues. Germline CDR1 and CDR2: LGHDT and YNNKEL (reference sequence). V was shortened by 4 bases and J by 4 bases, with 11 bases between the two germline ends. The CDR3 here is CASSRTRIYEQYF. The CDR3 coding sequence is TGTGCCAGCAGCCGGACGCGGATATACGAGCAGTACTTC.

The table lists this clonotype with many counts. V gene TRBV28 combines with J gene TRBJ2-1; D is perhaps TRBD2 (5 bases). The CDR3 totals 14 residues. Germline CDR1 and CDR2: MDHEN and SYDVKM. V was cut by 5 bases and J by 4 bases, with 12 bases left in between. The CDR3 nucleotides read TGTGCCAGCAGTGCTAGCTCTAGGTACAATGAGCAGTTCTTC. Its protein is CASSASSRYNEQFF.

This clonotype was seen many times. This chain uses TRBV18 with TRBJ1-5; D gene uncertain. Trimming stripped 2 bases from V and 7 bases from J, with 6 bases between. This CDR3 is 12 amino acids long. Germline CDR1 and CDR2: KGHSH and LQKENI. The CDR3, as DNA: TGTGCCAGCTCACCAGGGAACCAGCCCCAGCATTTT. As protein: CASSPGNQPQHF.